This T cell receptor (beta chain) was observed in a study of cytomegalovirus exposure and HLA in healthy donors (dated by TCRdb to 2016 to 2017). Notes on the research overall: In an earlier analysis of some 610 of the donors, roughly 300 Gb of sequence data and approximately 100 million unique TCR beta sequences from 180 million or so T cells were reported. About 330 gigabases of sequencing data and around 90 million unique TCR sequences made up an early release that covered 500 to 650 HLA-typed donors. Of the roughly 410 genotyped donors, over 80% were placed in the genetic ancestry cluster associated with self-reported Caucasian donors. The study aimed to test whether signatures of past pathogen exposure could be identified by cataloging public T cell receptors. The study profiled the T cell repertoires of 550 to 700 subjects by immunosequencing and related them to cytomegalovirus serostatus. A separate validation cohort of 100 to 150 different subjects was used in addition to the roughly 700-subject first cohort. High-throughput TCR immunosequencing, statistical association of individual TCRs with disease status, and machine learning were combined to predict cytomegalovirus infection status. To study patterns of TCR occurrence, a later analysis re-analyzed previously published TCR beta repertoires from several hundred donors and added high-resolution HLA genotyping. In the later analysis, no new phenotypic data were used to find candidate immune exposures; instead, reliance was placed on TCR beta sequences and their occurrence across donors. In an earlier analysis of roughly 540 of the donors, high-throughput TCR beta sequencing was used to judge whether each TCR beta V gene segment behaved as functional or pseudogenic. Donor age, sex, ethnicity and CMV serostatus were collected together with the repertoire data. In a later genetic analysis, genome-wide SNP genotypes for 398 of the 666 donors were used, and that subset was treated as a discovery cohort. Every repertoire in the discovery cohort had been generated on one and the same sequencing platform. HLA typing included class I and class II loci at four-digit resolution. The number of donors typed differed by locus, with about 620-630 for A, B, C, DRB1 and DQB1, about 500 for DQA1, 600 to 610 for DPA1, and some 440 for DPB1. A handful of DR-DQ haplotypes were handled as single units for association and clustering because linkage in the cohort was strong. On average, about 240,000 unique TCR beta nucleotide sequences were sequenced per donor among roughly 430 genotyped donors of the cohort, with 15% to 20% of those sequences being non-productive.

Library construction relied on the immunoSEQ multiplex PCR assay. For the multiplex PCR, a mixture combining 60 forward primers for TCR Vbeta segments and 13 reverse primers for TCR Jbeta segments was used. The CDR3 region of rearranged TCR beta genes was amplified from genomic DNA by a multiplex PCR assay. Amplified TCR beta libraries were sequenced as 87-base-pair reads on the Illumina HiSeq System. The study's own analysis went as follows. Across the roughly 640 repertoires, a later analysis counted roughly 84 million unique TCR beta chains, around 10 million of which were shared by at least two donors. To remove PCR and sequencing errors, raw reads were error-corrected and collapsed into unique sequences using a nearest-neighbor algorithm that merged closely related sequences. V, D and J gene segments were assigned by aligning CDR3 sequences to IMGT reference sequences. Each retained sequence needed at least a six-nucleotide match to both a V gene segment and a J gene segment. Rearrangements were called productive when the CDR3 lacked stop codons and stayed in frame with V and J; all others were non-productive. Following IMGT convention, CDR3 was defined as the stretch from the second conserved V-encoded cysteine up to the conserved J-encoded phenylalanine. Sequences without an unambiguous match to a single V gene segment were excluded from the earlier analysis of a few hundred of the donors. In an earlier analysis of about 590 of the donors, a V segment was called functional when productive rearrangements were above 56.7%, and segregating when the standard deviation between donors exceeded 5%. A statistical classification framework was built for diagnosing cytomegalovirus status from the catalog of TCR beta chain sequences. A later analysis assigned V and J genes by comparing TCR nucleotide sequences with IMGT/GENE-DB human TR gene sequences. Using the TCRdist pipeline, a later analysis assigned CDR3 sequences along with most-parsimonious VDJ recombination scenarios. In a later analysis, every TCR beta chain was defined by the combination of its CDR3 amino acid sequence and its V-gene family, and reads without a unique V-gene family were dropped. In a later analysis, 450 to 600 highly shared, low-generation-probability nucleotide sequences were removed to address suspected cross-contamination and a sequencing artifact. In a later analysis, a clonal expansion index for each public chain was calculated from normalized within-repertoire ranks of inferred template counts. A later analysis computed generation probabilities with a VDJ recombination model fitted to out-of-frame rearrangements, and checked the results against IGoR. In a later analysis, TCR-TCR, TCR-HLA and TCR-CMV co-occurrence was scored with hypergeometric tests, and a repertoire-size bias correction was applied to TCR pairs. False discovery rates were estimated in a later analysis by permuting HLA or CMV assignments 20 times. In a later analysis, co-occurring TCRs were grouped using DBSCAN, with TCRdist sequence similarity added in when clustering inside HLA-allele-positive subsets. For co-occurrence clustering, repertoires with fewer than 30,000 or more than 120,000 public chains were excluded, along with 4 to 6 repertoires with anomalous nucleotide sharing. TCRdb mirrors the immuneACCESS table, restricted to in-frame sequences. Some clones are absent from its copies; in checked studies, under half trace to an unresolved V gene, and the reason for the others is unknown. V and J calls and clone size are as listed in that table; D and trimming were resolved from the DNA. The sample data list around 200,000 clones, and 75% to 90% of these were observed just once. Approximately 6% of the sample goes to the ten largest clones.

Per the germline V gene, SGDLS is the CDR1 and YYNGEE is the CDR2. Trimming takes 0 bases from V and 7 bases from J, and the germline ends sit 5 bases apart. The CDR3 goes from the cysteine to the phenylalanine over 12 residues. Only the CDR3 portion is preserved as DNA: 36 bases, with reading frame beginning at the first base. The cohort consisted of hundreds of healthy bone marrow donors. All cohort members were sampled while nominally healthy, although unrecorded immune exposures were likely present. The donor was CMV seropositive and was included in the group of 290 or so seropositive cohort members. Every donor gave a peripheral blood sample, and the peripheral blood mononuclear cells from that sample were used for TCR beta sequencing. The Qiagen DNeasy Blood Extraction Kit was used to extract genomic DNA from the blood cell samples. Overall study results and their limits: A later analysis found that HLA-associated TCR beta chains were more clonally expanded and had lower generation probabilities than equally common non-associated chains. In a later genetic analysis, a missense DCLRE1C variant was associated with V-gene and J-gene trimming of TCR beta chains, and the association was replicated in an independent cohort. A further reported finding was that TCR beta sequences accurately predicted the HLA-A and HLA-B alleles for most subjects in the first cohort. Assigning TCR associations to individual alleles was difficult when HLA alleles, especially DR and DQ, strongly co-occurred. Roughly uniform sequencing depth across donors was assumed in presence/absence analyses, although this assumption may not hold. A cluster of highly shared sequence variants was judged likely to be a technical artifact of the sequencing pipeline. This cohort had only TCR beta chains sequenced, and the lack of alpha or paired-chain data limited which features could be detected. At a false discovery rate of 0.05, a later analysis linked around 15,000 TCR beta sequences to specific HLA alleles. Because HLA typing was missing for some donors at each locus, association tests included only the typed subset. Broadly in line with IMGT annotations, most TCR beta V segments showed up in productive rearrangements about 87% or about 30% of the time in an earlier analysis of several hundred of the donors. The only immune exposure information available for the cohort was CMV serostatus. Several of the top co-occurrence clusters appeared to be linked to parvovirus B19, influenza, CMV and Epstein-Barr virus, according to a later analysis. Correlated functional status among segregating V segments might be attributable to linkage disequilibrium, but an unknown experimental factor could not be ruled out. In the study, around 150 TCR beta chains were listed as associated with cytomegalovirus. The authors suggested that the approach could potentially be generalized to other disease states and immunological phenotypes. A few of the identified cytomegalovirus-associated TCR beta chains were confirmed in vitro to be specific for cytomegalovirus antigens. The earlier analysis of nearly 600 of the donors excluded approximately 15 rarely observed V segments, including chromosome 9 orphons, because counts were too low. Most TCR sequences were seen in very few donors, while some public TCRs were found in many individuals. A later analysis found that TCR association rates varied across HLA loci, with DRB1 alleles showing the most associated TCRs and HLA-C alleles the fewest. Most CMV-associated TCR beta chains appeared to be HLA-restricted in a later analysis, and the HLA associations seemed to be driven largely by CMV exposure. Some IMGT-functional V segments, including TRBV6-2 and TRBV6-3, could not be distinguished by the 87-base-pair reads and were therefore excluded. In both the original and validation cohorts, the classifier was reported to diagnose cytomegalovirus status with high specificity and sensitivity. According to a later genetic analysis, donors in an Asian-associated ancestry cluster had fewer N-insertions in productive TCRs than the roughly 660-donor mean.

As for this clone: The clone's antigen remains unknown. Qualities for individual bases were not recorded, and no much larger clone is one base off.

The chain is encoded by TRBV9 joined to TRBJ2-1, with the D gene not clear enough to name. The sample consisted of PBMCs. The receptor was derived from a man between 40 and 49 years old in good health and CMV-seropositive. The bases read TGTGCCAGCAGCGTAGATATTAATGAGCAGTTCTTC. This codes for CASSVDINEQFF.